One and the same sample provided the 25 T cell receptor beta chains below, sequenced in a study of cytomegalovirus exposure and HLA in healthy donors. This PCR relied on a set of 60 Vbeta primers and 13 Jbeta primers. TCRdb's table, derived via immunoSEQ multiplex PCR, lists solely in-frame clones and lacks some. Of fewer than 130,000 clones listed, less than 85% are singletons. Sequenced input: PBMCs. Receptors originate from a man between 25 and 39 years old in good health and CMV-seropositive.

The rearrangement links TRBV2 to TRBJ2-1, with 7 bases that match TRBD1. Trimming cost V 5 bases and J 3 bases; bases outside gene matches: 4. The CDR3 runs to 14 residues. Germline loops: CDR1 SNHLY, CDR2 FYNNEI. The CDR3 nucleotides read TGTGCCAGCAGTCGGGACAGCCACTACAATGAGCAGTTCTTC. Amino acid sequence: CASSRDSHYNEQFF.

The CDR3 coding sequence is TGCGCCAGCAGCCCCGTCACCGGGGAGCTGTTTTTT. This encodes CASSPVTGELFF. The chain combines TRBV5-1 with TRBJ2-2, with D unresolved. CDR3 length equals 12 residues. The V gene lost 4 bases and the J gene lost 4 bases, with 5 bases spanning the gap. Germline V lookup: CDR1 SGHRS, CDR2 YFSETQ.

The V gene is TRBV7-2, the J gene TRBJ2-7; the D gene is possibly TRBD1 (5 bases). The CDR3 is made up of 13 amino acids. Germline assignment: CDR1 SGHTA and CDR2 FQGNSA. The V end was cut by 5 bases, the J end by 7 bases, with 15 bases between. Here the CDR3 reads CASSRQPPGEQYF. The CDR3 DNA reads as TGTGCCAGCAGCCGACAGCCCCCTGGAGAGCAGTACTTC.

Concerning this clone: Compared with germline, one end of the junction differs, possibly owing to a read error. J is TRBJ2-5 and V is TRBV28; D ambiguous. CDR1 and CDR2 (germline): MDHEN, SYDVKM. CDR3 length: 11 residues. CDR3 sequence: CASSSSVIRDF. CDR3 nucleotide sequence: TGTGCCAGCAGTTCCTCAGTGATACGGGACTTC.

This clone has more than one count but fewer than ten. This chain uses TRBV6-5 with TRBJ1-3; D gene unclear. Germline CDR1 MNHEY, CDR2 SVGAGI. The CDR3 loop spans 14 amino acids. V lost 2 bases and J lost 2, with 7 bases in between. CDR3 amino acids: CASSYVGAGNTIYF. Here the CDR3 DNA reads TGTGCCAGCAGTTACGTTGGAGCTGGAAACACCATATATTTT.

The V gene is TRBV6-6, the J gene TRBJ1-4, with 9 nucleotides matching TRBD1. The CDR3 has 16 residues. Germline-derived CDR1 and CDR2 are MNHNY and SVGAGI (reference sequence). V dropped 2 bases and J dropped 6; count of bases not matched to a gene: 7. CDR3 amino acids: CASSYPAGQGYEKLFF. Here the CDR3 DNA reads TGTGCCAGCAGTTACCCCGCGGGACAGGGTTATGAAAAACTGTTTTTT.

This clone was counted only a few times. This chain connects TRBV4-2 to TRBJ2-1; 7 positions agree with TRBD2. V lost 1 base to trimming and J lost 13 bases; unmatched junction nucleotides: 16. Germline V CDR1 and CDR2: LGHNA, YNFKEQ. The CDR3 loop spans 16 amino acids. The CDR3 sequence is CASSQGGGTTYTDQFF. Here the CDR3 DNA reads TGTGCCAGCAGCCAAGGTGGAGGGACTACTTATACAGATCAGTTCTTC.

This chain links TRBV7-9 with TRBJ2-5; D not certain. Germline V gene sequence: CDR1 SEHNR, CDR2 FQNEAQ (reference sequence). The CDR3 extends over 13 amino acids. The V end lost 4 bases, the J end lost 5 bases, and 11 bases lay between the germline ends. The DNA for the CDR3 is TGTGCCAGCAGCTCAGATGGTTGGGAGACCCAGTACTTC. It encodes CASSSDGWETQYF.

In this sample, this clone turned up once. V gene TRBV7-8 combines with J gene TRBJ2-5; 10 nucleotides line up with TRBD2. The length of the CDR3 is 16 residues. Germline CDR1 SGHVS, CDR2 FQNEAQ. V lost 1 base to trimming and J lost 5 bases; unmatched junction nucleotides: 7. CDR3 amino acids: CASSLVAGGFRETQYF. Written as DNA, the CDR3 is TGTGCCAGCAGCTTAGTAGCGGGGGGTTTCAGGGAGACCCAGTACTTC.

The gene calls are TRBV5-1 and TRBJ1-6; D perhaps matches TRBD1 (5 bases). Germline values: CDR1 SGHRS, CDR2 YFSETQ. CDR3 length equals 14 residues. The ends were cut back, 3 bases at V and 6 bases at J, with 10 bases in the middle. As DNA, the CDR3 is TGCGCCAGCAGCTACGGACAAGTTAATTCACCCCTCCACTTT. Protein: CASSYGQVNSPLHF.

This clone was seen just once. This chain joins TRBV6-5 and TRBJ2-7; 7 nucleotides match TRBD1. This CDR3 is built from 14 residues. V gave up 4 bases and J gave up 3 bases; unmatched junction bases: 6. Germline V gene lookup returns CDR1 MNHEY and CDR2 SVGAGI. The CDR3 loop reads CASSFTDRVYEQYF. The CDR3 nucleotides read TGTGCCAGCAGTTTTACTGACAGGGTCTACGAGCAGTACTTC.

This chain links TRBV7-9 with TRBJ1-2; 8 nucleotides agree with TRBD1. CDR3 length equals 13 residues. The V gene end was trimmed by 1 base and the J gene end by 14 bases; junction bases not matched to a gene: 9. The germline V gene encodes CDR1 SEHNR and CDR2 FQNEAQ (reference sequence). The chain's CDR3 is CASSLGTQGGKTF. As DNA, the CDR3 is TGTGCCAGCAGCTTAGGGACACAGGGGGGGAAAACCTTC.

The chain is built from TRBV7-2 and TRBJ1-2, with D maybe TRBD1 (5 bases). V was clipped by 4 bases and J by 8 bases, with 20 bases between them. CDR3 length: 15 amino acids. Germline CDR1 reads SGHTA; CDR2 reads FQGNSA. The CDR3 DNA follows: TGTGCCAGCAGCTCGTACCTTGGGGGGGAGCGCGGCTACACCTTC. Translated: CASSSYLGGERGYTF.

J is TRBJ2-1 and V is TRBV5-1, with 8 bases that match TRBD1. Looked up from germline, CDR1 is SGHRS and CDR2 is YFSETQ. This CDR3 has 16 residues. The J segment lost 3 bases and the V segment lost 0 bases, leaving 5 bases of the junction unmatched. The CDR3 protein is CASSLGTGISYNEQFF. CDR3 nucleotide sequence: TGCGCCAGCAGCTTGGGGACAGGGATAAGCTACAATGAGCAGTTCTTC.

The chain recombines TRBV7-3 with TRBJ2-3; tentative D call: TRBD1 (6 bases). The V and J ends lost 0 bases and 4 bases respectively, with 8 bases between them. This CDR3 comprises 14 residues. The germline V gene encodes CDR1 SGHTA and CDR2 FQGTGA. The CDR3 region has the DNA TGTGCCAGCAGCTTAACAGGGGGAGCAGATACGCAGTATTTT. It translates to CASSLTGGADTQYF.

The chain links TRBV5-6 to TRBJ2-1; D unclear. This CDR3 is built from 16 residues. V dropped 0 bases and J dropped 6 bases, with 16 bases sitting between them. The germline gives CDR1 SGHDT, CDR2 YYEEEE. This chain's CDR3 is CASSLASAVPVNEQFF. CDR3 bases: TGTGCCAGCAGCTTGGCGAGCGCGGTGCCCGTCAATGAGCAGTTCTTC.

The chain combines TRBV7-2 with TRBJ2-1, with D maybe TRBD1 (6 bases). The V and J ends lost 7 bases and 7 bases respectively, with 14 bases between them. This CDR3 comprises 13 residues. Germline V gene lookup returns CDR1 SGHTA and CDR2 FQGNSA. CDR3 coding DNA: TGTGCCAGCACCTATCTTAGGGGGAATGAGCAGTTCTTC. Protein: CASTYLRGNEQFF. The variable domain in full, with the rest retrieved from reference TRBV7-2 and TRBJ2-1, is GAGVSQSPSNKVTEKGKDVELRCDPISGHTALYWYRQSLGQGLEFLIYFQGNSAPDKSGLPSDRFSAERTGGSVSTLTIQRTQQEDSAVYLCASTYLRGNEQFFGPGTRLTVL.

The CDR3 DNA follows: TGTGCCAGCAGCACTGCGGTGAACACTGAAGCTTTCTTT. Its protein is CASSTAVNTEAFF. The V gene is TRBV11-2, the J gene TRBJ1-1; D remains ambiguous. The CDR3 is 13 amino acids. Looked up from germline, CDR1 is SGHAT and CDR2 is FQNNGV. Trimming took 5 bases from V and 0 from J, leaving 7 bases between them. Variable domain in full (rest from reference TRBV11-2 and TRBJ1-1): EAGVAQSPRYKIIEKRQSVAFWCNPISGHATLYWYQQILGQGPKLLIQFQNNGVVDDSQLPKDRFSAERLKGVDSTLKIQPAKLEDSAVYLCASSTAVNTEAFFGQGTRLTVV.

The chain has TRBV27 and TRBJ2-1; 10 bases are shared with TRBD2. The CDR3 consists of 15 residues. Germline V gives CDR1 MNHEY, CDR2 SMNVEV (reference sequence). J lost 3 bases, V lost 8 bases, and 7 bases had no gene match. CDR3 residues: CASRLLAGDYNEQFF. In nucleotides, the CDR3 is TGTGCCAGCCGGCTCCTAGCGGGGGACTACAATGAGCAGTTCTTC.

This chain uses TRBV19 with TRBJ1-5; D unresolved. This CDR3 has 15 residues. V was trimmed by 5 bases and J by 0 bases, leaving 11 bases between them. Germline-derived CDR1 and CDR2 are LNHDA and SQIVND (reference sequence). Here the CDR3 reads CASSADTYSNQPQHF. Here the CDR3 DNA reads TGTGCCAGTAGTGCTGACACTTATAGCAATCAGCCCCAGCATTTT.

The CDR3 DNA follows: TGTGCCTGGAGCCCCGATAGCGATAGCAATCAGCCCCAGCATTTT. Residues: CAWSPDSDSNQPQHF. J is TRBJ1-5 and V is TRBV30; D is undetermined. This CDR3 spans 15 amino acids. Germline lookup yields CDR1 GTSNPN and CDR2 SVGIG (reference sequence). V dropped 3 bases and J dropped 0 bases, with 12 bases sitting between them.

The chain has TRBV4-3 and TRBJ2-1; 13 bases are shared with TRBD2. The germline CDR1 and CDR2 sequences are LGHNA and YSLEER. V was clipped by 0 bases and J by 2 bases; unmatched bases: 13. This CDR3 region has 21 residues. DNA of the CDR3: TGCGCCAGCAGCCAAGAGTGGTGGACTAGCGGGGGTCCTACCCCCTACAATGAGCAGTTCTTC. Translation gives CASSQEWWTSGGPTPYNEQFF.

The chain couples TRBV5-6 to TRBJ1-3; D might be TRBD1 (6 bases). The V gene lost 4 bases and the J gene lost 0 bases, with 20 bases spanning the gap. Germline lookup yields CDR1 SGHDT and CDR2 YYEEEE. The CDR3 contains 18 residues. The CDR3 sequence is CASSLVAGAKFSGNTIYF. The CDR3 region has the DNA TGTGCCAGCAGCCTGGTAGCAGGGGCAAAGTTCTCTGGAAACACCATATATTTT.

The V gene is TRBV6-5, the J gene TRBJ2-3, with 11 bases aligning to TRBD2. Germline values: CDR1 MNHEY, CDR2 SVGAGI. This CDR3 is built from 14 residues. The ends lost 6 bases at V and 1 base at J; junction bases unmatched: 0. The DNA of the CDR3 is TGTGCCAGCAGACTAGCGGGGGGCACAGATACGCAGTATTTT. It yields the protein CASRLAGGTDTQYF.

This sequence joins TRBV19 and TRBJ1-5, with D uncertain. The V end lost 8 bases, the J end lost 5 bases, and 16 bases lay between the germline ends. The CDR3 spans 14 residues. The germline gives CDR1 LNHDA, CDR2 SQIVND (reference sequence). Here the CDR3 reads CASGWGSRDQPQHF. The CDR3, as DNA: TGTGCCAGTGGCTGGGGTTCGCGGGATCAGCCCCAGCATTTT.